The rows below give T cell receptor beta chains drawn from one sample of a study of blood T cell repertoires in COVID-19. TCRdb keeps only in-frame clones here, not all; method: immunoSEQ multiplex PCR. The sample comprises 470,000 or so clones, over 75% of which are singletons, and 3% to 3.5% rests with the top ten. The specimen sequenced was peripheral blood. Receptors originate from a human donor in a cohort sampled during active COVID-19. Each CDR3 is given with its conserved first and last residue. The D gene is left open where the match is weak. A clone size is listed for some rows: how often the clone was seen (once, few, many), or a class if it is expanded.

CASSVDPTGPYEAFF | TGTGCCAGCAGCGTAGACCCGACAGGGCCCTATGAAGCTTTCTTT | TRBD1 | TRBV9 | - | TRBJ1-1 | 15
CAIGGQGPYEQYF | TGTGCCATCGGGGGACAGGGTCCCTACGAGCAGTACTTC | TRBD1 | TRBV10-3 | once | TRBJ2-7 | 13
CASSLAGGRARQETQYF | TGCGCCAGCAGCTTGGCCGGCGGGAGGGCCCGGCAAGAGACCCAGTACTTC | TRBD2 | TRBV5-1 | - | TRBJ2-5 | 17
CASSRDRAYEQYF | TGTGCCAGCAGCCGCGACAGAGCCTACGAGCAGTACTTC | - | TRBV12-3/TRBV12-4 | few | TRBJ2-7 | 13
CASSRQGKGYTF | TGTGCCAGTAGTCGACAGGGTAAAGGCTACACCTTC | TRBD1 | TRBV19 | - | TRBJ1-2 | 12
CASSSPWRGFQETQYF | TGTGCCAGCAGCTCCCCATGGAGGGGTTTCCAAGAGACCCAGTACTTC | - | TRBV5-6 | once | TRBJ2-5 | 16
CASSVPGQGRQAFF | TGTGCCAGCAGCGTTCCCGGACAGGGACGCCAGGCTTTCTTT | TRBD1 | TRBV7-2 | - | TRBJ1-1 | 14
CASRGREMTNEKLFF | TGTGCCTCCCGGGGAAGGGAGATGACTAATGAAAAACTGTTTTTT | - | TRBV7-8 | - | TRBJ1-4 | 15
CASRERTGGFETQYF | TGTGCCAGCAGGGAAAGGACAGGGGGCTTTGAGACCCAGTACTTC | TRBD1 | TRBV2 | - | TRBJ2-5 | 15
CASSVELAETQYF | TGTGCCAGCAGCGTAGAACTAGCAGAGACCCAGTACTTC | - | TRBV9 | few | TRBJ2-5 | 13
CSAPPGGNF | TGCAGTGCCCCTCCCGGGGGAAACTTT | - | TRBV20-1 | once | TRBJ1-1 | 9
CGVGGYYNSPLHF | TGCGGGGTGGGAGGATACTATAATTCACCCCTCCACTTT | - | TRBV12-3/TRBV12-4 | - | TRBJ1-6 | 13
CASSQASGEGNTIYF | TGTGCCAGCAGCCAAGCGTCGGGGGAGGGAAACACCATATATTTT | - | TRBV3-1/TRBV3-2 | - | TRBJ1-3 | 15
CATSREGDRVQPQHF | TGTGCCACCAGCAGAGAAGGGGACAGGGTTCAGCCCCAGCATTTT | TRBD1 | TRBV15 | - | TRBJ1-5 | 15
CATSGGVGKRQFF | TGTGCCACCAGTGGAGGAGTCGGGAAAAGGCAGTTCTTC | - | TRBV24-1 | - | TRBJ2-1 | 13
CASSLAGGERGNTIYF | TGCGCCAGCAGCTTGGCCGGGGGTGAAAGAGGAAACACCATATATTTT | - | TRBV5-1 | - | TRBJ1-3 | 16